This section outlines one T cell receptor (beta chain) sequence together with its context. The sample comes from a study of blood T cell repertoires in COVID-19. The overall study: The United States, Italy and Spain provided the acute and convalescent COVID-19 samples. From T cells, B-cell-depleted T cells, or PBMCs came the material, which was cDNA or gDNA.

In the original workflow: Using reference gene primer amplification, nucleated cell counts were estimated. Assay: immunoSEQ multiplex PCR; the TCRdb copy retains only in-frame clones and omits some. V and J calls and clone size come straight from that table; D and trimming were deduced from the DNA. The table shows around 230,000 clones, with 83% occurring only once. The TCR originated in a woman in her thirties or forties with active or convalescent COVID-19. Sequencing used peripheral blood.

Here the CDR3 DNA reads TGCGCCAGCAGGTTAGCTAGCGGGGGACACAATGAGCAGTTCTTC. The encoded protein is CASRLASGGHNEQFF. The chain employs TRBV5-1 and TRBJ2-1, with 10 bases fitting TRBD2. This CDR3 has 15 residues. CDR1 is SGHRS and CDR2 is YFSETQ in the germline V gene. V shed 5 bases, J shed 5 bases, and the junction held 7 bases outside the gene matches.